The next 13 T cell receptor beta chains were all read from a single sample in a study of blood T cell repertoires in COVID-19. Data came from immunoSEQ multiplex PCR; TCRdb stores just in-frame clones and leaves some out. The data hold 150,000 to 200,000 clones, with 87% observed a single time. The sequenced sample was peripheral blood. The origin of the receptors is a human donor in a cohort sampled during active COVID-19.

The chain recombines TRBV5-4 with TRBJ2-5; the match to TRBD1 covers 8 bases. V shed 4 bases, J shed 5 bases, and the junction held 13 bases outside the gene matches. Germline CDR1 is SGHNT and CDR2 is YYREEE (reference sequence). The CDR3 extends over 16 amino acids. The CDR3 DNA is TGTGCCAGCAGCCCGGACAGGGTAACTGACGGGGAGACCCAGTACTTC. Translating gives CASSPDRVTDGETQYF. Full variable domain (missing parts from reference TRBV5-4 and TRBJ2-5): ETGVTQSPTHLIKTRGQQVTLRCSSQSGHNTVSWYQQALGQGPQFIFQYYREEENGRGNFPPRFSGLQFPNYSSELNVNALELDDSALYLCASSPDRVTDGETQYFGPGTRLLVL.

In its sample, this clone was seen once. The genes are TRBV6-5 and TRBJ1-3; 9 nucleotides agree with TRBD1. The CDR3 totals 14 residues. Trimming removed 7 bases from V and 5 bases from J; junction bases left unmatched: 6. Germline V gene data show CDR1 as MNHEY and CDR2 as SVGAGI. The CDR3 bases are TGTGCCAGCATTATCGGGACAGGGAGAAACACCATATATTTT. Its protein is CASIIGTGRNTIYF.

The rearrangement joins TRBV5-6 to TRBJ1-6, with unresolved D. Germline CDR1 SGHDT, CDR2 YYEEEE. The germline V and J ends were trimmed by 4 bases and 7 bases, with 6 bases remaining between them. This CDR3 region has 12 residues. The CDR3 spells CASSPQNSPLHF. The CDR3 nucleotides are TGTGCCAGCAGCCCGCAGAATTCACCCCTCCACTTT.

In the case of this clone: The junction shows a germline mismatch at one end, possibly a read error. CDR3 nucleotide sequence: TGCGCCAGCAGTGAGAACGGACAGGCGCTACGGTTGAACTTC. Its translation: CASSENGQALRLNF. The chain joins TRBV10-1 to TRBJ2-7; the match to TRBD1 covers 7 bases. The CDR3 contains 14 residues. Germline V lookup: CDR1 WNHNN, CDR2 SYGVQD (reference sequence).

V is TRBV6-2 or TRBV6-3 and J is TRBJ2-7; TRBD2 is a possible D gene (6 bases). V gave up 4 bases and J gave up 0 bases, with 13 bases separating them. This CDR3 region has 15 residues. Germline V gene lookup returns CDR1 MNHEY and CDR2 SVGEGT. CDR3: CASSSGEAGSYEQYF. For the CDR3, the DNA is TGTGCCAGCAGTTCCGGGGAGGCGGGCTCCTACGAGCAGTACTTC.

The V call is TRBV21-1, the J call TRBJ2-7; no check of the table's D call, TRBD2, against the DNA was made. TRBV21-1 is listed as a pseudogene. CDR3 size: 17 residues. The CDR3 sequence: CASTPSPSSGCSYEQYF. The CDR3, as DNA: TGTGCCAGCACCCCGTCCCCCTCAAGCGGTTGTTCCTACGAGCAGTACTTC.

This sequence joins TRBV19 and TRBJ1-1, with a tentative D call TRBD1 (5 bases). Germline V gives CDR1 LNHDA, CDR2 SQIVND (reference sequence). The ends were cut back, 4 bases at V and 0 bases at J, with 27 bases in the middle. CDR3 length: 20 residues. CDR3 residues: CASSTRGWAGRTIMNTEAFF. CDR3 nucleotides: TGTGCCAGTAGTACTCGAGGTTGGGCAGGTCGGACAATAATGAACACTGAAGCTTTCTTT.

The chain employs TRBV9 and TRBJ2-1, with D possibly being TRBD2 (6 bases). This CDR3 spans 13 amino acids. Trimming cost V 3 bases and J 6 bases, with 10 bases left between them. Germline V gives CDR1 SGDLS, CDR2 YYNGEE. The DNA for the CDR3 is TGTGCCAGCAGCGCCGGGACTGTCAATGAGCAGTTCTTC. Translated: CASSAGTVNEQFF.

The genes are TRBV5-1 and TRBJ2-3, with TRBD2 matching over 13 bases. The CDR3 loop spans 16 amino acids. V lost 3 bases, J lost 4 bases, and 5 bases stayed unmatched. In germline, CDR1 is SGHRS, CDR2 YFSETQ. The CDR3 DNA follows: TGCGCCAGCAGCTATACTAGCGGGGGGGTATCAGATACGCAGTATTTT. Protein product: CASSYTSGGVSDTQYF.

The rearrangement joins TRBV29-1 to TRBJ2-3; D might be TRBD2 (5 bases). V lost 1 base and J lost 0, with 8 bases in between. The germline gives CDR1 SQVTM, CDR2 ANQGSEA. The CDR3 loop spans 14 amino acids. CDR3 amino acids: CSVEAPGSTDTQYF. DNA of the CDR3: TGCAGCGTTGAAGCCCCGGGGAGCACAGATACGCAGTATTTT.

This chain's CDR3 is CASSLTAGGSYEQYF. The CDR3 bases are TGTGCCAGCAGTTTAACGGCAGGGGGCTCCTACGAGCAGTACTTC. V and J are TRBV6-2 or TRBV6-3 and TRBJ2-7, with 7 bases that match TRBD1. CDR3 size: 15 residues. Germline assignment: CDR1 MNHEY and CDR2 SVGEGT. The ends lost 4 bases at V and 0 bases at J; junction bases unmatched: 6.

This chain links TRBV29-1 with TRBJ2-7; D might be TRBD1 (7 bases). V lost 5 bases and J lost 13, with 18 bases in between. The length of the CDR3 is 11 residues. CDR1 and CDR2 (germline): SQVTM, ANQGSEA. CDR3 amino acids: CSVKEGARFYF. The CDR3 DNA reads TGCAGCGTTAAGGAGGGGGCGAGGTTCTACTTC.

The rearrangement links TRBV11-3 to TRBJ2-7, with TRBD2 matching 8 bases. The CDR3 is made up of 12 amino acids. The V segment lost 2 bases and the J segment 9 bases; nucleotides outside the gene matches: 3. Germline V gene sequence: CDR1 SGHNT, CDR2 YENEEA. The CDR3 DNA follows: TGTGCCAGCAGCTTATCAGCGGGAGTGCAGTACTTC. Translating gives CASSLSAGVQYF.